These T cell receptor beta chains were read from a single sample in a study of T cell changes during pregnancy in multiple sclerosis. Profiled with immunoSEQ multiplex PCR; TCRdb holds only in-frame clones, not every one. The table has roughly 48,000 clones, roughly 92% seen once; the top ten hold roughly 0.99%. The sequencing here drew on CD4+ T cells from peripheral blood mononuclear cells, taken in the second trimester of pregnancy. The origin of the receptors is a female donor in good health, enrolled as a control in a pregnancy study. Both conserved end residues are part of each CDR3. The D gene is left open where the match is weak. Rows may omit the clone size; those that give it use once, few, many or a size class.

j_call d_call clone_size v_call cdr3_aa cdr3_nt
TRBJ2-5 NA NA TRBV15 CATSNRYQETQYF TGTGCCACCAGCAACAGGTATCAAGAGACCCAGTACTTC
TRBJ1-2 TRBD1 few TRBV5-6 CASSLTGGNGYTF TGTGCCAGCAGTTTGACAGGGGGCAATGGCTACACCTTC
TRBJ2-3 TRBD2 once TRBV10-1 CASSDYMTSGRPTDTQYF TGCGCCAGCAGTGATTATATGACTAGCGGGCGTCCCACAGATACGCAGTATTTT
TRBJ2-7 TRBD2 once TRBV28 CASSPPGLAGGGHEQYF TGTGCCAGCAGCCCCCCCGGACTAGCGGGAGGAGGCCACGAGCAGTACTTC
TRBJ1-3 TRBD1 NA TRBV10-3 CAISEGKGGLSGNTIYF TGTGCCATCAGTGAGGGGAAAGGGGGCTTGTCTGGAAACACCATATATTTT
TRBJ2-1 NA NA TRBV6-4 CASSVGLGAYNEQFF TGTGCCAGCAGTGTCGGCCTGGGAGCCTACAATGAGCAGTTCTTC
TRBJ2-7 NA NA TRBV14 CASSRSGTFPHKPYF TGTGCCAGCAGTCGTTCCGGGACATTTCCACACAAGCCGTACTTC
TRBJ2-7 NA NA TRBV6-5 CASSLGVHSYEQYF TGTGCCAGCAGTTTAGGGGTCCACTCCTACGAGCAGTACTTC
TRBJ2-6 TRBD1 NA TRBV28 CASSLEGAWGANVLTF TGTGCCAGCAGTTTAGAGGGGGCGTGGGGGGCCAACGTCCTGACTTTC
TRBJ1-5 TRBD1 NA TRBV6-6 CASLRGRGTNQPQHF TGTGCCAGCCTGCGGGGCAGGGGGACCAATCAGCCCCAGCATTTT
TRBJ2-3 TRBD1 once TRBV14 CASSRRPNRGRRTDTQYF TGTGCCAGCAGCCGAAGACCCAACAGGGGGCGTCGCACAGATACGCAGTATTTT
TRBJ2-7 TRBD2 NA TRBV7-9 CASSWRGASSYEQYF TGTGCCAGCAGCTGGCGGGGGGCGAGCTCCTACGAGCAGTACTTC
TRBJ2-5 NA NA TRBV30 CAWSLTRSPETQYF TGTGCCTGGAGCCTAACTAGGAGTCCAGAGACCCAGTACTTC
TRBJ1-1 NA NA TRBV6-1 CASSEDRDTEAFF TGTGCCAGCAGTGAAGACAGGGATACTGAAGCTTTCTTT
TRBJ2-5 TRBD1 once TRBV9 CASSVGTGVQETQYF TGTGCCAGCAGCGTAGGGACAGGAGTTCAAGAGACCCAGTACTTC
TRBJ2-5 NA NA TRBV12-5 CASGLSPRTPQETQYF TGTGCTAGTGGTTTAAGCCCGAGGACACCTCAAGAGACCCAGTACTTC
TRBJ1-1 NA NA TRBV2 CASSQGGDTEAFF TGTGCCAGCAGCCAAGGCGGGGACACTGAAGCTTTCTTT
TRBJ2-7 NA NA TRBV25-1 CASSGMTGSYEQYF TGTGCCAGCTCTGGAATGACGGGGTCCTACGAGCAGTACTTC
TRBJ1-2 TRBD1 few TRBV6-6 CASSTRDRGGGYTF TGTGCCAGCAGCACCCGGGACAGGGGGGGCGGCTACACCTTC
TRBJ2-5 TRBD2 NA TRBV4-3 CASSQGTAGEETQYF TGCGCCAGCAGCCAAGGGACAGCGGGAGAAGAGACCCAGTACTTC
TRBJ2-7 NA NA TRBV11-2 CASSPRTFTEGEQYF TGTGCCAGCAGCCCCAGGACCTTCACCGAGGGTGAGCAGTACTTC
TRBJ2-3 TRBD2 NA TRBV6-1 CASSEARASGRANPDTQYF TGTGCCAGCAGTGAAGCACGGGCTAGCGGGAGGGCAAATCCAGATACGCAGTATTTT
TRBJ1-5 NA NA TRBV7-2 CASSLRGNQPQHF TGTGCCAGCAGCTTACGAGGGAATCAGCCCCAGCATTTT
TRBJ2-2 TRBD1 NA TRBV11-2 CASRRPGQRTGELFF TGTGCCAGCAGACGTCCGGGACAGCGCACCGGGGAGCTGTTTTTT
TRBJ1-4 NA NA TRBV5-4 CASSLRGAVGEKLFF TGTGCCAGCAGCTTGCGGGGGGCGGTAGGGGAAAAACTGTTTTTT
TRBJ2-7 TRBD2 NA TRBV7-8 CASSFSTSGSETYEQYF TGTGCCAGCAGCTTTTCGACTAGCGGGAGTGAAACCTACGAGCAGTACTTC
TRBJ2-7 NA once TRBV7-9 CASSPRESKYEQYF TGTGCCAGCAGCCCCCGGGAGTCTAAGTACGAGCAGTACTTC
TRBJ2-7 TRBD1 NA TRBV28 CASSLPSLTGLPYEQYF TGTGCCAGCAGTTTACCCAGCCTGACAGGGCTCCCCTACGAGCAGTACTTC
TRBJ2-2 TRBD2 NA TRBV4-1 CASSLSGTNTGELFF TGCGCCAGCAGCCTTAGCGGGACGAACACCGGGGAGCTGTTTTTT
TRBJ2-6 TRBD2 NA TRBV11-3 CASSPGGAGANVLTF TGTGCCAGCAGCCCGGGGGGTGCCGGGGCCAACGTCCTGACTTTC
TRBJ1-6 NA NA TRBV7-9 CASRDSGLNSPLHF TGTGCCTCTAGAGACTCCGGTCTTAATTCACCCCTCCACTTT
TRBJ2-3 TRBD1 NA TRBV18 CASSLRPRQGAFRGTDTQYF TGTGCCAGCTCACTCCGCCCCCGGCAGGGGGCATTCCGGGGCACAGATACGCAGTATTTT